The 27 T cell receptor beta chains in this list originate from one sample, sequenced in a study of T cell responses to AZD1222 COVID-19 vaccine (dated by TCRdb to about 2021). The sample's time point label is to be understood as: baseline before first vaccination. The library was made by the immunoSEQ multiplex PCR assay. The clones in this table, taken by TCRdb from immuneACCESS, are in-frame only. Not every clone is retained; where verified, under half of the shortfall comes from an unresolved V gene, and the cause of the rest is unknown. Across this sample there are 150,000 to 200,000 clones, with more than 75% seen only once. The ten most abundant clones make up 0.99% of the sample. The specimen comprised peripheral blood, sampled on day 0 of AZD1222 vaccination. These receptors originate from an adult in good health.

V is TRBV28 and J is TRBJ1-1; D may be TRBD1 (5 bases). V was shortened by 11 bases and J by 1 base, with 14 bases between the two germline ends. CDR3 length: 13 residues. CDR1 MDHEN and CDR2 SYDVKM come from the germline V gene. The CDR3 loop is CALTGGGNTEAFF. CDR3 in DNA: TGTGCCCTCACTGGGGGGGGGAACACTGAAGCTTTCTTT.

The chain employs TRBV7-2 and TRBJ1-4; no reliable D call. The CDR3 has 15 amino acids. The germline V and J ends were trimmed by 1 base and 4 bases, with 10 bases remaining between them. Germline CDR1 and CDR2: SGHTA and FQGNSA. CDR3 residues: CASSLVAAINEKLFF. The CDR3 DNA sequence: TGTGCCAGCAGCTTAGTTGCGGCGATTAATGAAAAACTGTTTTTT.

The chain links TRBV6-4 to TRBJ2-7; D call uncertain. Germline CDR1 and CDR2: MRHNA and SNTAGT. Deletions cut 3 bases from V and 3 bases from J, with 21 bases between. The CDR3 totals 17 residues. The DNA of the CDR3 is TGTGCCAGCAGTGAAAGGTGTGTAGGATCGTCGGACTACGAGCAGTACTTC. Protein product: CASSERCVGSSDYEQYF.

The chain employs TRBV14 and TRBJ1-1; TRBD1 matches 7 bases. J lost 0 bases, V lost 4 bases, and 8 bases had no gene match. The CDR3 covers 16 residues. CDR1 SGHDN and CDR2 FVKESK come from the germline V gene. In DNA, the CDR3 is TGTGCCAGCAGCCGACAGGGCCGGCCGATGAACACTGAAGCTTTCTTT. Encoded protein: CASSRQGRPMNTEAFF.

The chain employs TRBV3-1 (or the pseudogene TRBV3-2) and TRBJ1-1; TRBD1 agrees at 9 bases. The trim removed 2 bases at V and 0 bases at J, leaving 4 bases unmatched. CDR1 LGHDT and CDR2 YNNKEL come from the germline V gene (reference sequence). The CDR3 consists of 16 residues. This chain's CDR3 is CASSQQQGALNTEAFF. Here the CDR3 DNA reads TGTGCCAGCAGCCAACAACAGGGGGCTTTGAACACTGAAGCTTTCTTT.

CDR3 protein: CASSRGRTTYNEQFF. CDR3 DNA sequence: TGTGCCAGCAGCCGCGGGAGGACCACCTACAATGAGCAGTTCTTC. The rearrangement uses TRBV7-9 and TRBJ2-1; 8 nucleotides align to TRBD2. Germline values: CDR1 SEHNR, CDR2 FQNEAQ (reference sequence). After removal of 5 bases from V and 2 bases from J, the junction contained 5 bases not matched to a gene. CDR3 length: 15 residues.

V and J are TRBV4-3 and TRBJ1-1, with 10 bases identical to TRBD1. This CDR3 region has 18 residues. Germline assignment: CDR1 LGHNA and CDR2 YSLEER. Unmatched junction bases numbered 17, after V lost 0 bases and J lost 10 bases. The CDR3 reads CASSQDRGQGTRRSRAFF. The CDR3 DNA follows: TGCGCCAGCAGCCAAGATAGGGGACAGGGGACCCGACGCTCGAGAGCTTTCTTT.

The chain joins TRBV5-5 to TRBJ2-7; 8 bases fit TRBD1. V was clipped by 3 bases and J by 2 bases; unmatched bases: 7. The CDR3 is 15 amino acids. The V gene's germline CDR1 is SGHKS and CDR2 YYEKEE (reference sequence). Here the CDR3 DNA reads TGTGCCAGCAGCTGGACGACAGGGGCCGCCTACGAGCAGTACTTC. It is translated as CASSWTTGAAYEQYF.

V and J are TRBV19 and TRBJ1-2; 7 bases agree with TRBD1. This CDR3 has 16 amino acids. Trimming removed 6 bases from V and 8 bases from J; junction bases left unmatched: 18. CDR1 is LNHDA and CDR2 is SQIVND in the germline V gene (reference sequence). The CDR3: CASRKQAPGGAKGYTF. Here the CDR3 DNA reads TGTGCCAGTAGAAAACAAGCCCCAGGGGGGGCAAAAGGCTACACCTTC.

The chain carries TRBV20-1 and TRBJ1-1, with D unclear. The CDR3 has 12 amino acids. CDR1 is DFQATT and CDR2 is SNEGSKA in the germline V gene (reference sequence). V was cut by 3 bases and J by 7 bases, with 12 bases left in between. The CDR3 here is CSASFTGDEAFF. DNA for the CDR3: TGCAGTGCTAGTTTCACTGGAGATGAAGCTTTCTTT.

The CDR3 DNA reads TGTGCCAGCAAGGAAGTCCTAGCGACCTGGGGTGGGTTCGATGAGCAGTTCTTC. Translation gives CASKEVLATWGGFDEQFF. The V and J genes are TRBV28 and TRBJ2-1; TRBD2 is a possible D gene (6 bases). The CDR3 totals 18 residues. V was pared by 7 bases and J by 8 bases, with 30 bases between. In germline, CDR1 is MDHEN, CDR2 SYDVKM.

The rearrangement joins TRBV18 to TRBJ2-7, with D possibly TRBD2 on 6 matching bases. The CDR3 is 14 residues long. Trimming cost V 2 bases and J 0 bases, with 8 bases left between them. Per the germline V gene, CDR1 is KGHSH and CDR2 is LQKENI. CDR3 in amino acids: CASSPYGSSYEQYF. CDR3 in DNA: TGTGCCAGCTCACCATACGGGAGCTCCTACGAGCAGTACTTC. The full variable domain, completed using reference TRBV18 and TRBJ2-7, is NAGVMQNPRHLVRRRGQEARLRCSPMKGHSHVYWYRQLPEEGLKFMVYLQKENIIDESGMPKERFSAEFPKEGPSILRIQQVVRGDSAAYFCASSPYGSSYEQYFGPGTRLTVT.

V and J are TRBV4-1 and TRBJ2-7; TRBD1 might be the D (5 bases). V was pared by 2 bases and J by 1 base, with 18 bases between. The CDR3 length is 17 residues. Germline loops: CDR1 MGHRA, CDR2 YSYEKL. CDR3 sequence: CASSQPGHKGLSYEQYF. In DNA, the CDR3 is TGCGCCAGCAGCCAACCAGGCCACAAGGGGTTGTCCTACGAGCAGTACTTC.

The J gene is TRBJ2-5, the V gene TRBV7-8; a possible D gene is TRBD2 (6 bases). Germline V CDR1 and CDR2: SGHVS, FQNEAQ. Trimming pared 5 bases from V and 1 base from J, leaving 17 bases between. This CDR3 spans 16 amino acids. CDR3: CASSVGTAALQETQYF. The CDR3 bases are TGTGCCAGCAGCGTAGGGACTGCAGCCCTCCAAGAGACCCAGTACTTC.

This clone was counted only a few times. The DNA for the CDR3 is TGTGCCAGCAGCACAGGGGGCGCACAAGAAAAACTGTTTTTT. Protein product: CASSTGGAQEKLFF. The rearrangement joins TRBV9 to TRBJ1-4, with 9 positions matching TRBD1. Germline V gene sequence: CDR1 SGDLS, CDR2 YYNGEE. The CDR3 runs to 14 residues. The V gene end was trimmed by 4 bases and the J gene end by 8 bases; junction bases not matched to a gene: 6.

The V call is TRBV29-1, the J call TRBJ2-7; TRBD2 aligns across 7 bases. The CDR3 spans 14 residues. Germline V gives CDR1 SQVTM, CDR2 ANQGSEA. The V segment lost 4 bases and the J segment 2 bases; nucleotides outside the gene matches: 8. The CDR3 bases are TGCAGCGTTGCATCATCCGGGAGGCCCTACGAGCAGTACTTC. The encoded protein is CSVASSGRPYEQYF.

J is TRBJ2-7 and V is TRBV27; maybe TRBD1 (5 bases). Trimming removed 1 base from V and 4 bases from J, with 17 bases in between. CDR1 and CDR2 (germline): MNHEY, SMNVEV (reference sequence). This CDR3 comprises 16 residues. CDR3 nucleotides: TGTGCCAGCAGTTTATACCGACAGCCTAAAAGGTACGAGCAGTACTTC. This translates into CASSLYRQPKRYEQYF.

This clone turned up a few times. The rearrangement links TRBV25-1 to TRBJ2-7, with D uncertain. V lost 2 bases and J 0 bases, leaving 8 bases between the germline ends. The CDR3 extends over 14 amino acids. Germline V gene lookup returns CDR1 MGHDK and CDR2 SYGVNS. In DNA form, the CDR3 reads TGTGCCAGCAGTGAAGAACAGAGCTCCTACGAGCAGTACTTC. Translated: CASSEEQSSYEQYF.

The genes are TRBV6-1 and TRBJ2-5; D is possibly TRBD1 (6 bases). Germline V gives CDR1 MNHNS, CDR2 SASEGT. The CDR3 runs 16 residues. The germline V and J ends were trimmed by 3 bases and 3 bases, with 17 bases remaining between them. Written as DNA, the CDR3 is TGTGCCAGCAGTGACCGATCGGACAGATTCAAAGAGACCCAGTACTTC. As protein: CASSDRSDRFKETQYF.

The chain is built from TRBV28 and TRBJ1-5; D not resolved. Germline V gene lookup returns CDR1 MDHEN and CDR2 SYDVKM. The CDR3 is 15 amino acids. V dropped 7 bases and J dropped 0 bases, with 13 bases sitting between them. The CDR3 loop is CASTSYLGSNQPQHF. CDR3 nucleotides: TGTGCCAGCACCTCGTACCTTGGTAGCAATCAGCCCCAGCATTTT.

This chain uses TRBV13 with TRBJ1-1; D unresolved. CDR1 is PRHDT, CDR2 FYEKMQ, per germline (reference sequence). V was pared by 1 base and J by 0 bases, with 9 bases between. This CDR3 is 15 amino acids long. The CDR3 coding sequence is TGTGCCAGCAGCTTAGATGTGAGTTTGAACACTGAAGCTTTCTTT. It specifies CASSLDVSLNTEAFF.

A note on this clone: The same CDR3 arises from other DNA sequences in this sample as well. This sequence joins TRBV29-1 and TRBJ1-1; D perhaps matches TRBD1 (5 bases). The CDR3 runs to 10 residues. CDR1 and CDR2 from the germline V gene are SQVTM and ANQGSEA. The V end was cut by 6 bases, the J end by 8 bases, with 10 bases between. The CDR3: CSVERGEAFF. The CDR3 DNA follows: TGCAGCGTCGAGCGGGGGGAAGCTTTCTTT. Variable domain in full (rest from reference TRBV29-1 and TRBJ1-1): SAVISQKPSRDICQRGTSLTIQCQVDSQVTMMFWYRQQPGQSLTLIATANQGSEATYESGFVIDKFPISRPNLTFSTLTVSNMSPEDSSIYLCSVERGEAFFGQGTRLTVV.

V and J are TRBV6-1 and TRBJ1-3; the D is unclear. The CDR3 extends over 17 amino acids. Looked up from germline, CDR1 is MNHNS and CDR2 is SASEGT. V was shortened by 0 bases and J by 0 bases, with 12 bases between the two germline ends. The CDR3 sequence: CASSEALWIGSGNTIYF. CDR3 DNA: TGTGCCAGCAGTGAAGCGCTTTGGATTGGCTCTGGAAACACCATATATTTT.

The chain combines TRBV7-9 with TRBJ1-4, with D tentatively TRBD1 (5 bases). CDR3 length: 15 residues. Germline CDR1 is SEHNR and CDR2 is FQNEAQ (reference sequence). V lost 1 base to trimming and J lost 7 bases, with 13 bases between them. CDR3 region: CASSLGQTKTEKLFF. Here the CDR3 DNA reads TGTGCCAGCAGCTTAGGACAGACCAAAACTGAAAAACTGTTTTTT.

This chain uses TRBV6-2 or TRBV6-3 with TRBJ2-1; 8 bases line up with TRBD2. CDR1 is MNHEY, CDR2 SVGEGT, per germline. V dropped 2 bases and J dropped 5; count of bases not matched to a gene: 5. The CDR3 runs 15 residues. Here the CDR3 reads CASSYLSGVNNEQFF. CDR3 coding DNA: TGTGCCAGCAGTTACCTTAGCGGGGTGAACAATGAGCAGTTCTTC.

J is TRBJ1-3 and V is TRBV4-3; maybe TRBD1 (6 bases). The length of the CDR3 is 15 residues. Germline V gives CDR1 LGHNA, CDR2 YSLEER. V shed 0 bases and J shed 5 bases, with 11 bases lying between them. CDR3 nucleotides: TGCGCCAGCAGCCAAGATCTAGGGGGAAGAAACACCATATATTTT. Protein sequence: CASSQDLGGRNTIYF.

This clone came up once. V usage is TRBV19 and J usage is TRBJ2-7, with D unresolved. CDR3 length: 13 amino acids. In germline, CDR1 is LNHDA, CDR2 SQIVND (reference sequence). V was shortened by 5 bases and J by 0 bases, with 8 bases between the two germline ends. CDR3 coding DNA: TGTGCCAGTAGTCCCGGAATCTCCTACGAGCAGTACTTC. This gives the protein CASSPGISYEQYF.